The sequence of this TCR beta chain was determined in a study of blood T cell repertoires in COVID-19. Study as a whole: Italy, Spain and the United States were the sources of the convalescent and acute COVID-19 samples. PBMCs, B-cell-depleted T cells, or T cells were the source of the cDNA or gDNA that made up the material.

Original methodology: Estimated nucleated cell counts came from reference gene primer amplification. This table comes from immunoSEQ multiplex PCR, and its TCRdb copy is limited to in-frame clones, with some not included. The V and J calls and clone size are taken from that table; D and trimming were inferred from the DNA. Altogether roughly 200,000 clones are present, 88% being singletons, with the ten largest covering about 1.7%. The germline CDR1 and CDR2 sequences are LGHDT and YNNKEL (reference sequence). CDR3 length: 14 residues. V was clipped by 2 bases and J by 5 bases, with 9 bases between them.

This chain connects TRBV3-1 (or the pseudogene TRBV3-2) to TRBJ2-2; D gene unclear. Material for sequencing was peripheral blood. This sequence was found in a man between 70 and 80 years old with acute or convalescent COVID-19. The CDR3 reads CASSQIEWTGELFF. CDR3 nucleotides: TGTGCCAGCAGCCAAATCGAGTGGACCGGGGAGCTGTTTTTT.